This T cell receptor beta chain was profiled in a study of identical twins. Regarding the study as a whole: For out-of-frame alpha sequences shared by twins, low generation probability was in excess.

Via MiXCR, TCRdb re-called the 5' RACE reads, giving one row per CDR3 protein. This table has around 450,000 distinct CDR3 sequences, 13% to 15% appearing once. This clonotype showed up many times. Its specificity is not known. V lost 2 bases, J lost 8 bases, and 16 bases lay in between. CDR3 length: 15 amino acids. CDR1 is SGHNT and CDR2 is YYREEE in the germline V gene (reference sequence). A further study also used this sample, focusing on yellow fever vaccine responses in identical twins.

Sequenced: CD4+ T cells sorted from blood. This TCR came from a young woman in good health. This sequence joins TRBV5-4 and TRBJ2-2; D is uncertain. Written as DNA, the CDR3 is TGTGCCAGCAGCTTTTCCCCACTTGCGTCAGGGGAGCTGTTTTTT. Protein sequence: CASSFSPLASGELFF.